This is a list of T cell receptor beta chains from one sample in a study of identical twins. TCRdb processed the 5' RACE reads anew with MiXCR; each CDR3 protein has one entry. This sample has 500,000 or so distinct CDR3 sequences; approximately 15% occur once, and the top ten carry about 0.54%. This sample was also put to use in a study of yellow fever vaccine responses in identical twins.

The sequenced sample consisted of CD4+ T cells sorted from blood. These receptor sequences come from a woman younger than 30 in good health. CDR3s leave out the opening cysteine and the closing phenylalanine or tryptophan. Each record gives: J gene, V gene, CDR3 protein.

TRBJ2-2 | TRBV20-1 | SAEDRGRNGELF
TRBJ2-1 | TRBV5-1 | ASSLGSGESNEQF
TRBJ2-1 | TRBV10-3 | AISDPAAPYNEQF
TRBJ2-1 | TRBV6-5 | ASSSATSGSYGEQF
TRBJ2-5 | TRBV7-2 | ASSLMKETQY
TRBJ2-5 | TRBV5-1 | ASSLAGPEETQY
TRBJ2-2 | TRBV6-2/TRBV6-3 | ASSGLGGTGELF
TRBJ2-1 | TRBV29-1 | SGGDRVDNEQF
TRBJ2-5 | TRBV7-7 | AIRQETQY
TRBJ2-7 | TRBV10-3 | AISDLGPVEQY
TRBJ2-7 | TRBV6-2/TRBV6-3 | ASTDPYSYEQY
TRBJ1-3 | TRBV6-4 | ASSPDIGTNTIY
TRBJ2-7 | TRBV7-2 | ASSLAETGEQY
TRBJ2-2 | TRBV3-1 | ASSQDRSFRSPGELF
TRBJ2-2 | TRBV3-1 | ASSQGAGNTGELF
TRBJ2-2 | TRBV29-1 | SVASGGSGELF
TRBJ2-3 | TRBV4-2 | ASSQVGGGSVDTQY
TRBJ2-7 | TRBV6-5 | ASSYGQGSREQY
TRBJ1-5 | TRBV6-1 | ASSEQGNQPQH
TRBJ2-1 | TRBV7-2 | ASSLAGAPREQF
TRBJ2-7 | TRBV27 | ASSLKSYSYEQY